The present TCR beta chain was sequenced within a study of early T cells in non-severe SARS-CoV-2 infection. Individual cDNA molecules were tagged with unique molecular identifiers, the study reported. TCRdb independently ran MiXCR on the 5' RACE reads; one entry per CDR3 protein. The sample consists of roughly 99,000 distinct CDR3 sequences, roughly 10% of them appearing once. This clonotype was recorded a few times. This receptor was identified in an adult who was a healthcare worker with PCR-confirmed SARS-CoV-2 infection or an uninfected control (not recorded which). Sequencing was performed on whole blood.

The CDR3 loop is CASSSWYEQYF. The DNA for the CDR3 is TGTGCCAGCAGCTCATGGTACGAGCAGTACTTC. This chain uses TRBV3-1 with TRBJ2-7; D gene ambiguous. V lost 5 bases, J lost 4 bases, and 6 bases lay in between. The CDR3 sequence is 11 residues long. CDR1 and CDR2 from the germline V gene are LGHDT and YNNKEL (reference sequence).